Listed below are T cell receptor beta chains from one sample, sequenced in a study of PD-L1 blockade in urothelial cancer. Here immunoSEQ multiplex PCR was the method, and the copy in TCRdb shows in-frame clones only, minus some. Of some 40,000 clones in the sample, roughly nine tenths were seen once. Source: PBMCs, taken around atezolizumab (anti-PD-L1) treatment. All receptors come from a man between 65 and 79 years old with urothelial cancer. CDR3s include the opening cysteine and the closing phenylalanine or tryptophan.

V: TRBV7-8; CDR3: CASLTSGSSGLETQYF
V: TRBV11-2; CDR3: CASSLGTTYEQYF
V: TRBV9; CDR3: CASSNLAGFYNEQFF
V: TRBV4-1; CDR3: CASSQVQTGQNEKLFF
V: TRBV9; CDR3: CASSGGLAGEYEQYF
V: TRBV6-5; CDR3: CASSRAGGQEQFF
V: TRBV5-4; CDR3: CASSPRFGRANTGELFF
V: TRBV28; CDR3: CASSIPGQPSGYTF
V: TRBV27; CDR3: CASSSQGSNQPQHF
V: TRBV28; CDR3: CASSLGQGRAEKLFF
V: TRBV11-2; CDR3: CASSPRNSAYNEQFF
V: TRBV10-3; CDR3: CAISERTGSYEQYF
V: TRBV7-2; CDR3: CASSYAVGSDTQYF
V: TRBV9; CDR3: CASSAHSGTSLPYF
V: TRBV7-8; CDR3: CASSLGTGGFIEEKLFF
V: TRBV7-3; CDR3: CASSLTTTSGSLNEQFF
V: TRBV11-1; CDR3: CASRRGGSTDTQYF
V: TRBV4-1; CDR3: CASSQVNSGVSYEQYF
V: TRBV5-4; CDR3: CASRGVRTSGRNEQFF
V: TRBV9; CDR3: CASSIGTSGRQSGELFF
V: TRBV29-1; CDR3: CSVMRTANTGELFF
V: TRBV12-5; CDR3: CASGLGDRGQETQYF
V: TRBV19; CDR3: CASSPGRTTYSSYEQYF
V: TRBV7-6; CDR3: CASSLNRGVEKLFF
V: TRBV5-1; CDR3: CASSLLAGYQETQYF
V: TRBV7-6; CDR3: CASSLVGGQGTEAFF
V: TRBV9; CDR3: CASSVAAGGNTDTQYF
V: TRBV9; CDR3: CASSVEGARDEQFF
V: TRBV4-1; CDR3: CASSQDIPRTGTGTSEGNTIYF
V: TRBV15; CDR3: CATSRTGIDGNTIYF
V: TRBV19; CDR3: CASSMGRPGQGTDTQYF
V: TRBV19; CDR3: CASSSGQSYEQYF
V: TRBV6-1; CDR3: CASSEERMNEQFF
V: TRBV28; CDR3: CASVPGVQETQYF
V: TRBV29-1; CDR3: CSARRDRERTEAFF
V: TRBV19; CDR3: CASSISTATYEQYF
V: TRBV28; CDR3: CASHTGGPPGNTIYF
V: TRBV27; CDR3: CASRLRWGGGETQYF
V: TRBV2; CDR3: CASRAATNEKLFF
V: TRBV15; CDR3: CATKDRQNTEAFF
V: TRBV7-3; CDR3: CASRPTGNGYTF
V: TRBV28; CDR3: CASRTEAGGDNQPQHF
V: TRBV7-2; CDR3: CASSLDPKGLHTDTQYF
V: TRBV19; CDR3: CASTRERGNIQYF
V: TRBV5-6; CDR3: CASSLDRGTQETQYF
V: TRBV29-1; CDR3: CSVTQGSVGNQPQHF
V: TRBV7-9; CDR3: CASSLSGGAPGELFF
V: TRBV29-1; CDR3: CSVREGGYGYTF
V: TRBV4-1; CDR3: CASSQGLAGTQETQYF
V: TRBV28; CDR3: CASSLYRDYDGYTF
V: TRBV5-1; CDR3: CASSLAAGLDEQFF
V: TRBV10-1; CDR3: CASSESRRASREVPYEQYF
V: TRBV15; CDR3: CATSSSGNTIYF